This T cell receptor beta chain came from a study of Graves' ophthalmopathy and Graves' hyperthyroidism. This clonotype appeared a few times. The V end lost 1 base, the J end lost 4 bases, and 4 bases lay between the germline ends. CDR1 and CDR2 (germline): MNHEY, SVGAGI. The length of the CDR3 is 13 residues. Amplifying from RNA transcripts, the study obtained TCR beta CDR3 regions. Following a first-round RT-PCR that used HTBI primers, a second-round multiplex PCR was carried out. One entry per CDR3 protein, called by TCRdb with MiXCR from the multiplex PCR reads. The sample has 200,000 to 300,000 distinct CDR3 sequences, about 46% seen once.

The receptor comes from an adult man with Graves' ophthalmopathy. Material: peripheral blood. The chain uses TRBV6-5 and TRBJ2-2, with D uncertain. CDR3 residues: CASSYFPTGELFF. The CDR3 DNA reads TGTGCCAGCAGTTACTTCCCCACCGGGGAGCTGTTTTTT.